Reported below is one TCR beta chain. This sample was included in a study of T cell responses to AZD1222 COVID-19 vaccine. The ends were cut back, 0 bases at V and 3 bases at J, with 9 bases in the middle. The CDR3 sequence is 14 residues long. CDR1 and CDR2 from the germline V gene are SGHDT and YYEEEE. TCRdb keeps only in-frame clones here, not all; method: immunoSEQ multiplex PCR. The sample has more than 85,000 clones, 87% seen once; the top ten hold 2.5% to 3.5%. The material was peripheral blood, obtained on day 0 of AZD1222 vaccination. The receptor comes from an adult in good health. The gene calls are TRBV5-6 and TRBJ1-2; no reliable D call. CDR3 coding DNA: TGTGCCAGCAGCTTGGAAACGGAGTACTATGGCTACACCTTC. As protein: CASSLETEYYGYTF.